The subject of this entry is one TCR beta chain. This CDR3 has 16 amino acids. Germline CDR1 is MNHNS and CDR2 is SASEGT. Trimming stripped 0 bases from V and 4 bases from J, with 13 bases between. This record belongs to a study of blood T cells in healthy people across ages. A second PCR of 7 to 11 cycles used a sample-barcoded 5' primer and a J-beta primer mix. TCRdb used MiXCR to reprocess the 5' RACE reads, holding one entry per CDR3 protein. The sample comprises 1.5 million to 2 million distinct CDR3 sequences, roughly 27% of which are singletons, and roughly 8% rests with the top ten. The sequence derives from a woman in her twenties or thirties in good health. The sequencing sample was made of blood. J is TRBJ2-1 and V is TRBV6-1, with D possibly TRBD2 on 5 matching bases. The CDR3 nucleotides are TGTGCCAGCAGTGAAGCGCGGAGCGGCATTTACAATGAGCAGTTCTTC. Protein sequence: CASSEARSGIYNEQFF.